The 18 T cell receptor beta chains in this list originate from one sample, sequenced in a study of blood T cell repertoires in COVID-19. Data came from immunoSEQ multiplex PCR; TCRdb stores just in-frame clones and leaves some out. The sample includes about 62,000 clones, around 91% of them seen just once. The source material was peripheral blood. These receptors all stem from a woman aged 60 to 75 with COVID-19, enrolled during active disease.

The chain is built from TRBV3-1 (or the pseudogene TRBV3-2) and TRBJ1-2; D is perhaps TRBD1 (5 bases). The CDR3 is made up of 13 amino acids. Between the trimmed V and J ends, which lost 1 base and 5 bases, there was a span of 8 bases. Germline V gene data show CDR1 as LGHDT and CDR2 as YNNKEL (reference sequence). The CDR3 protein is CASSQAGLYGYTF. In DNA form, the CDR3 reads TGTGCCAGCAGCCAAGCAGGGTTATATGGCTACACCTTC.

This chain joins TRBV9 and TRBJ2-3; D is uncertain. CDR1 is SGDLS, CDR2 YYNGEE, per germline. The CDR3 runs 15 residues. Trimming took off 0 bases at V and 0 bases at J, with 8 bases between the two ends. The chain's CDR3 is CASSVARSSTDTQYF. The CDR3 nucleotides are TGTGCCAGCAGCGTAGCCAGGTCTAGCACAGATACGCAGTATTTT.

The rearrangement uses TRBV5-1 and TRBJ2-6; the match to TRBD1 covers 7 bases. V lost 1 base to trimming and J lost 1 base; unmatched junction nucleotides: 2. This CDR3 comprises 16 residues. Germline CDR1 SGHRS, CDR2 YFSETQ. In DNA, the CDR3 is TGCGCCAGCAGCTTGCACAGGGGTTCTGGGGCCAACGTCCTGACTTTC. Translation gives CASSLHRGSGANVLTF.

The chain employs TRBV4-2 and TRBJ2-7; TRBD2 matches at 7 bases. This CDR3 contains 15 residues. Germline V gene lookup returns CDR1 LGHNA and CDR2 YNFKEQ. The V gene end was trimmed by 3 bases and the J gene end by 0 bases; junction bases not matched to a gene: 5. The CDR3 DNA follows: TGTGCCAGCAGCCATGACCCGGGGGGCTCCTACGAGCAGTACTTC. This gives the protein CASSHDPGGSYEQYF.

The chain carries TRBV5-5 and TRBJ2-7, with D possibly matching TRBD2 (6 bases). V was cut by 2 bases and J by 5 bases, with 11 bases left in between. Germline CDR1 is SGHKS and CDR2 is YYEKEE (reference sequence). This CDR3 has 13 amino acids. CDR3 nucleotides: TGTGCCAGCAGCTTCGAACTAGCAAACGAGCAGTACTTC. It specifies CASSFELANEQYF.

The rearrangement joins TRBV4-1 to TRBJ2-5; TRBD1 agrees at 8 bases. The length of the CDR3 is 16 residues. Losses at the gene ends were 0 bases for V and 4 bases for J; bases not matched to a gene: 7. The V gene's germline CDR1 is MGHRA and CDR2 YSYEKL. The CDR3 DNA sequence: TGCGCCAGCAGCCAAGATGGAACAGGGGGGAGAGAGACCCAGTACTTC. It yields the protein CASSQDGTGGRETQYF.

V is TRBV6-2 or TRBV6-3 and J is TRBJ1-5, with D possibly TRBD1 on 5 matching bases. Germline CDR1 reads MNHEY; CDR2 reads SVGEGT. With 5 bases removed from V and 0 bases from J, the gap between germline ends came to 14 bases. This CDR3 is built from 16 residues. The CDR3 reads CASSKGWVDSNQPQHF. CDR3 nucleotide sequence: TGTGCCAGCAGTAAGGGGTGGGTCGATAGCAATCAGCCCCAGCATTTT.

The V gene is TRBV5-4, the J gene TRBJ1-1; tentative D call: TRBD1 (6 bases). V was pared by 0 bases and J by 0 bases, with 9 bases between. Per germline, CDR1 SGHNT and CDR2 YYREEE (reference sequence). This CDR3 has 15 residues. The CDR3 is CASSLATGMNTEAFF. The CDR3 DNA follows: TGTGCCAGCAGCTTGGCCACAGGGATGAACACTGAAGCTTTCTTT.

This chain links TRBV7-2 with TRBJ2-3; possible D gene TRBD2, 6 bases. The CDR3 totals 14 residues. The germline V and J ends were trimmed by 3 bases and 2 bases, with 9 bases remaining between them. Per germline, CDR1 SGHTA and CDR2 FQGNSA. Here the CDR3 reads CASSFGGNTDTQYF. Written as DNA, the CDR3 is TGTGCCAGCAGCTTTGGCGGGAACACAGATACGCAGTATTTT.

This clone has just a few counts. The chain is built from TRBV27 and TRBJ1-5; D is perhaps TRBD1 (5 bases). The length of the CDR3 is 15 residues. CDR1 and CDR2 (germline): MNHEY, SMNVEV (reference sequence). V was trimmed by 0 bases and J by 10 bases, leaving 16 bases between them. CDR3 sequence reads: CASSLSTSGLGPQHF. Written as DNA, the CDR3 is TGTGCCAGCAGTTTATCGACGTCGGGACTCGGACCCCAGCATTTT.

The chain has TRBV18 and TRBJ2-2, with D perhaps matching TRBD1 (6 bases). The CDR3 consists of 18 residues. CDR1 and CDR2 (germline): KGHSH, LQKENI. V lost 0 bases and J 0 bases, leaving 14 bases between the germline ends. This CDR3 is CASSPPGAGAPNTGELFF. The CDR3 DNA reads as TGTGCCAGCTCACCACCGGGAGCAGGGGCCCCGAACACCGGGGAGCTGTTTTTT.

The chain joins TRBV13 to TRBJ1-3; D not certain. CDR1 and CDR2 from the germline V gene are PRHDT and FYEKMQ (reference sequence). This CDR3 region has 14 residues. Trimming removed 2 bases from V and 1 base from J, with 6 bases in between. In DNA, the CDR3 is TGTGCCAGCAGCTTATGGCAGTCTGGAAACACCATATATTTT. Its translation: CASSLWQSGNTIYF. Full variable domain (outside the CDR3, taken from reference TRBV13 and TRBJ1-3): AAGVIQSPRHLIKEKRETATLKCYPIPRHDTVYWYQQGPGQDPQFLISFYEKMQSDKGSIPDRFSAQQFSDYHSELNMSSLELGDSALYFCASSLWQSGNTIYFGEGSWLTVV.

The rearrangement uses TRBV7-9 and TRBJ2-7, with D tentatively TRBD2 (6 bases). Germline V gene sequence: CDR1 SEHNR, CDR2 FQNEAQ (reference sequence). Trimming left V 1 base short and J 2 bases short, with 9 bases between. The CDR3 runs 14 residues. The chain's CDR3 is CASSLVADTYEQYF. The CDR3 DNA is TGTGCCAGCAGCTTAGTAGCGGATACCTACGAGCAGTACTTC.

This rearrangement joins TRBV6-6 to TRBJ2-3; 7 nucleotides align to TRBD1. V lost 5 bases, J lost 2 bases, and 7 bases stayed unmatched. This CDR3 has 15 amino acids. In germline, CDR1 is MNHNY, CDR2 SVGAGI (reference sequence). The CDR3 nucleotides are TGTGCCAGCAGTACCCCCGGGACAGCCACAGATACGCAGTATTTT. Residues: CASSTPGTATDTQYF.

The chain combines TRBV27 with TRBJ1-1, with 7 bases fitting TRBD1. The J segment lost 12 bases and the V segment lost 3 bases, leaving 10 bases of the junction unmatched. The CDR3 loop spans 13 amino acids. Germline V CDR1 and CDR2: MNHEY, SMNVEV (reference sequence). In nucleotides, the CDR3 is TGTGCCAGCAGTTTGTCCGACAGGGAAGGAACTTTCTTT. This sequence encodes CASSLSDREGTFF.

The genes are TRBV27 and TRBJ2-7; the D gene is possibly TRBD2 (6 bases). CDR1 and CDR2 (germline): MNHEY, SMNVEV (reference sequence). There are 16 residues in the CDR3. The germline V and J ends were trimmed by 3 bases and 7 bases, with 22 bases remaining between them. The CDR3 here is CASSFKIAGPPLEQYF. The CDR3, as DNA: TGTGCCAGCAGTTTTAAGATCGCGGGGCCTCCGTTGGAGCAGTACTTC.

The V gene is TRBV5-8, the J gene TRBJ1-4; tentatively, D is TRBD1 (5 bases). Trimming shortened V by 0 bases and J by 0 bases, and 6 bases separated the two germline ends. The CDR3 sequence is 15 residues long. The germline CDR1 and CDR2 sequences are SGHTS and YDEGEE. The CDR3: CASSLGRATNEKLFF. CDR3 DNA: TGTGCCAGCAGCTTGGGCAGGGCAACTAATGAAAAACTGTTTTTT.

The sample holds one count of this clone. V usage is TRBV7-8 and J usage is TRBJ1-6, with D possibly matching TRBD1 (5 bases). This CDR3 contains 17 residues. Per germline, CDR1 SGHVS and CDR2 FQNEAQ. V was cut by 5 bases and J by 0 bases, with 14 bases left in between. The CDR3 bases are TGTGCCAGCAGCCTAGGGGCAGTGAGCTCCTATAATTCACCCCTCCACTTT. Its protein product is CASSLGAVSSYNSPLHF.